This T cell receptor beta chain derives from a study of cytomegalovirus exposure and HLA in healthy donors. PCR primers comprised 60 Vbeta and 13 Jbeta primers. TCRdb's table, derived via immunoSEQ multiplex PCR, lists solely in-frame clones and lacks some. The repertoire holds 150,000 to 200,000 clones, less than 85% seen once, with under 2% in the top ten. Per germline, CDR1 SGHRS and CDR2 YFSETQ. Unmatched junction bases numbered 0, after V lost 1 base and J lost 3 bases. This CDR3 has 13 amino acids. Study findings and constraints: Later analysis identified several of the most significant clusters that appeared linked to common viral pathogens.

Notes on this clone: Its antigen is not known.

What was sequenced was PBMCs. The TCR originated in a girl between 10 and 17 years old in good health and CMV-seropositive. The V and J genes are TRBV5-1 and TRBJ2-5; 7 bases are shared with TRBD1. CDR3 region: CASSLQGEETQYF. As DNA, the CDR3 is TGCGCCAGCAGCTTGCAGGGGGAAGAGACCCAGTACTTC.